The rows below give T cell receptor beta chains drawn from one sample of a study of cytotoxic CD8 clonotypes in ibrutinib-treated CLL. TCRdb keeps only in-frame clones here, not all; method: immunoSEQ multiplex PCR. The sample lists 330,000 or so clones; roughly 71% were seen once. The input for sequencing was PBMCs, taken after 36 months of ibrutinib treatment. Every receptor here comes from a human donor with chronic lymphocytic leukemia. Both conserved end residues are part of each CDR3. Fields, in order: clone size, V gene, J gene, CDR3 length, D gene, CDR3 protein, CDR3 DNA. A D gene is named only where the DNA matches it firmly. The size field is filled for only some rows; it gives once, few, many or a size class.

>-|TRBV4-1|TRBJ2-1|14|TRBD1
CASSPGTGLREQFF
TGCGCCAGCAGCCCAGGGACAGGGCTGAGGGAGCAGTTCTTC
>once|TRBV7-9|TRBJ2-6|15|-
CASSFGGTGANVLTF
TGTGCCAGCAGCTTTGGAGGGACTGGGGCCAACGTCCTGACTTTC
>-|TRBV11-2|TRBJ2-5|15|-
CASSRTAGVQETQYF
TGTGCCAGCAGCCGGACGGCAGGGGTCCAAGAGACCCAGTACTTC
>-|TRBV11-2|TRBJ1-1|15|-
CASSPLQRVNTEAFF
TGTGCCAGCAGCCCACTCCAGAGGGTCAACACTGAAGCTTTCTTT
>-|TRBV25-1|TRBJ2-4|15|TRBD2
CASSSGRLAKNIQYF
TGTGCCAGCAGCTCCGGGAGGCTAGCCAAAAACATTCAGTACTTC
>-|TRBV2|TRBJ2-7|13|-
CASREMGSYEQYF
TGTGCCAGCAGAGAAATGGGGTCCTACGAGCAGTACTTC
>-|TRBV7-3|TRBJ1-6|13|-
CASSSQGNSPLHF
TGTGCCAGCAGCTCCCAGGGGAATTCACCCCTCCACTTT
>few|TRBV27|TRBJ2-1|17|TRBD2
CASSPRTSGGALSEQFF
TGTGCCAGCAGTCCGCGGACTAGCGGGGGGGCCCTCAGTGAGCAGTTCTTC
>-|TRBV10-3|TRBJ1-1|13|-
CAISEYGATEAFF
TGTGCCATCAGTGAGTACGGGGCCACTGAAGCTTTCTTT
>-|TRBV9|TRBJ2-1|17|TRBD1
CASSVVTGGINLNEQFF
TGTGCCAGCAGCGTAGTAACAGGGGGCATTAATCTCAATGAGCAGTTCTTC
>-|TRBV11-2|TRBJ2-2|16|-
CASSFSGFVNTGELFF
TGTGCCAGCAGCTTCTCGGGGTTTGTTAACACCGGGGAGCTGTTTTTT
>once|TRBV5-5|TRBJ2-3|13|-
CASSLLGVDTQYF
TGTGCCAGCAGCTTGTTAGGGGTAGATACGCAGTATTTT
>-|TRBV2|TRBJ2-7|15|TRBD2
CASSTPRLAGYEQYF
TGTGCCAGCAGTACTCCTCGACTAGCGGGATACGAGCAGTACTTC
>-|TRBV29-1|TRBJ1-4|12|-
CSVGRVGEKLFF
TGCAGCGTTGGCAGGGTGGGAGAAAAACTGTTTTTT
>few|TRBV11-2|TRBJ2-7|15|-
CASSLAQGGSYEQYF
TGTGCCAGCAGCTTAGCCCAGGGTGGCTCCTACGAGCAGTACTTC
>-|TRBV10-3|TRBJ2-2|16|TRBD2
CAIGASGGINTGELFF
TGTGCCATCGGAGCTAGCGGGGGCATTAACACCGGGGAGCTGTTTTTT
>large|TRBV19|TRBJ2-1|14|-
CASSIGPASNEQFF
TGTGCCAGTAGTATCGGACCAGCGAGCAATGAGCAGTTCTTC
>few|TRBV11-2|TRBJ1-4|17|-
CASSLDRLGGRNEKLFF
TGTGCCAGCAGCTTAGATCGACTCGGGGGCAGGAATGAAAAACTGTTTTTT
>-|TRBV5-1|TRBJ2-2|16|-
CASSQDKGIVTGELFF
TGCGCCAGCAGCCAGGACAAGGGGATTGTCACCGGGGAGCTGTTTTTT
>-|TRBV9|TRBJ1-1|14|-
CASSGPGPPTEAFF
TGTGCCAGCAGCGGACCGGGACCACCCACTGAAGCTTTCTTT
>-|TRBV4-1|TRBJ2-5|15|-
CASSQEMPGEETQYF
TGCGCCAGCAGCCAAGAAATGCCGGGTGAGGAGACCCAGTACTTC
>few|TRBV27|TRBJ2-5|16|TRBD2
CASSTRAGGVRETQYF
TGTGCCAGCAGTACGCGGGCTGGGGGGGTCCGGGAGACCCAGTACTTC
>-|TRBV6-5|TRBJ2-2|12|-
CASSFGTGELFF
TGTGCCAGCAGTTTTGGTACCGGGGAGCTGTTTTTT
>once|TRBV29-1|TRBJ1-2|12|-
CSVRRGNYGYTF
TGCAGCGTGAGAAGGGGGAACTATGGCTACACCTTC
>-|TRBV4-1|TRBJ1-1|14|-
CASSQVQLNTEAFF
TGCGCCAGCAGCCAAGTCCAGCTGAACACTGAAGCTTTCTTT
>few|TRBV4-2|TRBJ1-2|16|-
CASSQDPRGHDYGYTF
TGTGCCAGCAGCCAAGATCCCCGGGGGCACGACTATGGCTACACCTTC
>-|TRBV12-5|TRBJ2-7|12|-
CASGRGSYEQYF
TGTGCTAGTGGCAGGGGTTCCTACGAGCAGTACTTC
>few|TRBV9|TRBJ2-1|13|-
CASSVDGDNEQFF
TGTGCCAGCAGCGTAGACGGAGACAATGAGCAGTTCTTC
>-|TRBV25-1|TRBJ2-3|17|-
CASSCTVQGSSTDTQYF
TGTGCCAGCAGTTGTACCGTGCAGGGGTCTAGCACAGATACGCAGTATTTT
>-|TRBV5-1|TRBJ2-1|14|-
CASSFGTKNNEQFF
TGCGCCAGCAGCTTCGGGACAAAGAACAATGAGCAGTTCTTC
>-|TRBV18|TRBJ2-3|13|-
CASSPVYIDTQYF
TGTGCCAGCTCACCAGTATACATCGATACGCAGTATTTT
>-|TRBV6-5|TRBJ1-5|15|TRBD1
CASRRQGGNNQPQHF
TGTGCCAGCAGGCGACAGGGGGGCAACAATCAGCCCCAGCATTTT
>-|TRBV18|TRBJ2-5|13|TRBD1
CASSPQGQETQYF
TGTGCCAGCTCACCACAGGGACAGGAGACCCAGTACTTC
>-|TRBV4-1|TRBJ2-7|15|-
CASSQGAVSFYEQYF
TGCGCCAGCAGCCAAGGGGCGGTCAGTTTTTACGAGCAGTACTTC
>few|TRBV10-3|TRBJ2-7|16|-
CAISAIVGGRPYEQYF
TGTGCCATCAGTGCCATTGTGGGGGGCCGCCCCTACGAGCAGTACTTC
>-|TRBV7-8|TRBJ2-1|14|-
CASSSPGVYNEQFF
TGTGCCAGCAGCTCCCCGGGGGTATACAATGAGCAGTTCTTC
>once|TRBV29-1|TRBJ1-1|13|-
CSTLTPSNTEAFF
TGCAGCACCCTGACCCCGTCGAACACTGAAGCTTTCTTT
>-|TRBV27|TRBJ2-7|14|-
CASSFNGGTYEQYF
TGTGCCAGCAGTTTCAATGGCGGGACCTACGAGCAGTACTTC
>-|TRBV11-2|TRBJ2-3|17|TRBD2
CASSLGAGGPSTDTQYF
TGTGCCAGCAGCTTAGGAGCGGGGGGACCTAGCACAGATACGCAGTATTTT
>-|TRBV5-1|TRBJ2-7|11|-
CASSYSYEQYF
TGCGCCAGCAGCTATTCCTACGAGCAGTACTTC
>-|TRBV30|TRBJ1-5|14|-
CAWSWWAGLQPQHF
TGTGCCTGGAGTTGGTGGGCAGGGCTTCAGCCCCAGCATTTT
>-|TRBV4-3|TRBJ2-1|16|-
CASSQDTYHSYNEQFF
TGCGCCAGCAGCCAAGATACCTATCACTCCTACAATGAGCAGTTCTTC
>-|TRBV2|TRBJ1-1|15|-
CASKKILLGGTEAFF
TGTGCCAGCAAAAAGATCTTATTGGGGGGCACTGAAGCTTTCTTT
>once|TRBV29-1|TRBJ2-1|12|TRBD1
CSVELQGYEQFF
TGCAGCGTTGAATTACAGGGGTATGAGCAGTTCTTC
>once|TRBV29-1|TRBJ2-7|12|-
CSVVSERYEQYF
TGCAGCGTTGTTTCAGAGAGATACGAGCAGTACTTC
>-|TRBV6-5|TRBJ1-2|15|-
CASSYTRTAPYGYTF
TGTGCCAGCAGTTACACCCGGACAGCCCCTTATGGCTACACCTTC
>-|TRBV11-2|TRBJ2-7|13|-
CASSLGHAYEQYF
TGTGCCAGCAGCTTAGGACACGCCTACGAGCAGTACTTC
>-|TRBV18|TRBJ2-7|14|-
CASSPSGRLHEQYF
TGTGCCAGCTCACCTTCGGGACGGCTACACGAGCAGTACTTC